What follows describes a single TCR beta chain. Germline V CDR1 and CDR2: LGHNA, YSLEER. The V end was cut by 3 bases, the J end by 4 bases, with 18 bases between. CDR3 length: 16 residues. The data belong to a study of blood T cell repertoires in COVID-19. Produced via immunoSEQ multiplex PCR; TCRdb's table is partial and in-frame only. In the table there are about 260,000 clones, around 90% of which are singletons. The rearrangement links TRBV4-3 to TRBJ1-1, with TRBD1 as a possible D gene (5 bases). Sequenced sample: peripheral blood. The sequence came from a human donor in a cohort sampled during active COVID-19. The CDR3 DNA sequence: TGCGCCAGCAGCCAGAGCGCAGGGTTGGGGGGCACTGAAGCTTTCTTT. Protein: CASSQSAGLGGTEAFF.